This TCR beta chain was sequenced for a study of T cells in Graves' hyperthyroidism and ophthalmopathy. Criteria for exclusion of patients were uncontrolled infection, other autoimmune disease, pregnancy or lactation. Amplification of TCR beta CDR3 regions was performed using RNA transcripts as template. The study used the HTBI primer set for a first-round RT-PCR of the TCR CDR3. TCRdb ran MiXCR on the multiplex PCR reads and lists one entry per CDR3 protein. The sample lists around 300,000 distinct CDR3 sequences; about an eighth were seen once. This CDR3 is built from 15 residues. The germline CDR1 and CDR2 sequences are DFQATT and SNEGSKA (reference sequence). Trimming cost V 7 bases and J 5 bases; bases outside gene matches: 12. There are many counts of this clonotype.

The sequence was obtained from a woman in her thirties or forties with Graves' ophthalmopathy. The J gene is TRBJ2-2, the V gene TRBV20-1; 8 bases are a match to TRBD2. Sequenced sample: blood. The CDR3 sequence is CSVPHFGGDTGELFF. CDR3 bases: TGCAGTGTTCCCCACTTCGGGGGGGATACCGGGGAGCTGTTTTTT.